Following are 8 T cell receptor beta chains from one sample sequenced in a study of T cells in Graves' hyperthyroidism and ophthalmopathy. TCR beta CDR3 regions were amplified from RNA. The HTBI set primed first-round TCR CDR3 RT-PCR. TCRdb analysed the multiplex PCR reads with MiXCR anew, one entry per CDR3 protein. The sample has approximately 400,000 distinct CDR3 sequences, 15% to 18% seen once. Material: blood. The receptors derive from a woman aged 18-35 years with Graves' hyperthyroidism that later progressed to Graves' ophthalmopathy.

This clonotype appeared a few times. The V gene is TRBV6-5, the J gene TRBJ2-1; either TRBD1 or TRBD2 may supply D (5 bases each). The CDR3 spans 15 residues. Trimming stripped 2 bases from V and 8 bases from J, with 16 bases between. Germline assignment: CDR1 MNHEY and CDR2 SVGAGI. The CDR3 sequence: CASSYPPGTRDEQFF. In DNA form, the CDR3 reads TGTGCCAGCAGTTACCCGCCGGGGACGCGCGATGAGCAGTTCTTC.

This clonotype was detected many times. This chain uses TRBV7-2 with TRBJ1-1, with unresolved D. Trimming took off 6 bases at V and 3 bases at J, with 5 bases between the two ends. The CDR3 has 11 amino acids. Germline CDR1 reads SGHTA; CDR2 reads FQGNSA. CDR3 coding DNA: TGTGCCAGCAGAGTTTACACTGAAGCTTTCTTT. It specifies CASRVYTEAFF. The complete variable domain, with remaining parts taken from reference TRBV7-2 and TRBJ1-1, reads GAGVSQSPSNKVTEKGKDVELRCDPISGHTALYWYRQSLGQGLEFLIYFQGNSAPDKSGLPSDRFSAERTGGSVSTLTIQRTQQEDSAVYLCASRVYTEAFFGQGTRLTVV.

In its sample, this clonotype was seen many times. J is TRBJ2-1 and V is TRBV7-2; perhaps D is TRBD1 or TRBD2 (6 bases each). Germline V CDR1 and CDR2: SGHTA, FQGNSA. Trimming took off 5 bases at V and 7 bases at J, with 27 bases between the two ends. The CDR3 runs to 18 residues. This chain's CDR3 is CASSAGPGANSLINEQFF. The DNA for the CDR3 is TGTGCCAGCAGCGCAGGCCCGGGGGCGAACTCGTTAATAAATGAGCAGTTCTTC.

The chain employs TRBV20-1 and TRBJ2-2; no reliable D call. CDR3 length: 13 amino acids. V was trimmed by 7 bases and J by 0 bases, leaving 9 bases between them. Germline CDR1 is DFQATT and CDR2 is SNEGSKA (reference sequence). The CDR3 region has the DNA TGCAGTGTTCCCTCTACGAACACCGGGGAGCTGTTTTTT. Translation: CSVPSTNTGELFF.

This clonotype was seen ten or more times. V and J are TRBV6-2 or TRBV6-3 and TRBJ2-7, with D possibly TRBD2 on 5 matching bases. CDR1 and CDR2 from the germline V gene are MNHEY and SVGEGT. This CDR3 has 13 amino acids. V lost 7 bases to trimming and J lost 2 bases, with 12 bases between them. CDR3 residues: CASTRTRTYEQYF. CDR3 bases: TGTGCCAGCACCCGAACTAGGACCTACGAGCAGTACTTC.

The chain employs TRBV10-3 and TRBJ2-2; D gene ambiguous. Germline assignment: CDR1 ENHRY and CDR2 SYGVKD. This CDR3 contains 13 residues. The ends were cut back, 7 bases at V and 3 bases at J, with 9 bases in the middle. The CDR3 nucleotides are TGTGCCATCATAAACACCGACACCGGGGAGCTGTTTTTT. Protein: CAIINTDTGELFF.

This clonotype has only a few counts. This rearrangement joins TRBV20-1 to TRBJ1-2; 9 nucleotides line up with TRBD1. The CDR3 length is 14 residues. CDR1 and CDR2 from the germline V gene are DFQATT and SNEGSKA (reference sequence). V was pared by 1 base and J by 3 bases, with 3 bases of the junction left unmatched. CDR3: CSARVRQGDYGYTF. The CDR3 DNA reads TGCAGTGCTAGAGTGCGACAGGGGGACTATGGCTACACCTTC.

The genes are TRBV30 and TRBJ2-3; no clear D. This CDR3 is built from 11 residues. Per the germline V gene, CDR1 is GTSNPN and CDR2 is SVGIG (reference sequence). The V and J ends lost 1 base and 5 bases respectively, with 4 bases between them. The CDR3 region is CAWSAIDTQYF. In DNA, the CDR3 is TGTGCCTGGAGTGCGATAGATACGCAGTATTTT.